These 17 T cell receptor beta chains were all obtained from the same sample, sequenced in a study of neoadjuvant nivolumab and ipilimumab in lung cancer. Clones were sequenced by immunoSEQ multiplex PCR, and TCRdb holds only the in-frame ones, with some missing. The sample holds tens of thousands of clones, 65% to 85% seen once. This sample comprised peripheral blood, obtained before neoadjuvant nivolumab, alone or with ipilimumab. The source is an adult with non-small cell lung cancer.

The chain combines TRBV10-3 with TRBJ2-3, with 8 nucleotides matching TRBD2. This CDR3 comprises 14 residues. Germline lookup yields CDR1 ENHRY and CDR2 SYGVKD. The J segment lost 4 bases and the V segment lost 6 bases, leaving 6 bases of the junction unmatched. Here the CDR3 reads CAIRVSGASDTQYF. The CDR3 region has the DNA TGTGCCATCAGGGTTAGCGGGGCGTCAGATACGCAGTATTTT.

The chain joins TRBV19 to TRBJ1-5; D gene unclear. Trimming shortened V by 3 bases and J by 4 bases, and 10 bases separated the two germline ends. The CDR3 runs to 14 residues. Per the germline V gene, CDR1 is LNHDA and CDR2 is SQIVND (reference sequence). CDR3 loop: CASSMAWGNQPQHF. DNA of the CDR3: TGTGCCAGTAGTATGGCCTGGGGAAATCAGCCCCAGCATTTT.

With regard to this clone: This may be a read error: a much more frequent sequence differs by one nucleotide. The chain has TRBV6-5 and TRBJ2-7, with D perhaps matching TRBD1 (5 bases). The CDR3 totals 13 residues. V gave up 7 bases and J gave up 4 bases, with 14 bases separating them. Germline V gives CDR1 MNHEY, CDR2 SVGAGI. This CDR3 is CASTIGAPYEQYF. CDR3 coding DNA: TGTGCCAGCACGATAGGGGCTCCATACGAGCAGTACTTC.

The CDR3 DNA is TGTGCCAGCAGTGCGAGCCCGGGACAGGGGTTACTCCACGAGCAGTACTTC. Protein: CASSASPGQGLLHEQYF. This chain links TRBV28 with TRBJ2-7; TRBD1 agrees at 10 bases. This CDR3 has 17 amino acids. Trimming cost V 5 bases and J 5 bases; bases outside gene matches: 15. Looked up from germline, CDR1 is MDHEN and CDR2 is SYDVKM.

V gene TRBV5-1 combines with J gene TRBJ2-5; D uncertain. V was shortened by 4 bases and J by 2 bases, with 18 bases between the two germline ends. This CDR3 is 16 amino acids long. CDR1 SGHRS and CDR2 YFSETQ come from the germline V gene. This chain's CDR3 is CASSVTYALDQETQYF. Here the CDR3 DNA reads TGCGCCAGCAGCGTGACCTACGCGTTGGATCAAGAGACCCAGTACTTC.

V is TRBV5-6 and J is TRBJ1-2; D is unclear. The ends were cut back, 4 bases at V and 5 bases at J, with 12 bases in the middle. The CDR3 extends over 13 amino acids. Germline-derived CDR1 and CDR2 are SGHDT and YYEEEE. Written as DNA, the CDR3 is TGTGCCAGCAGCCCGGGCGGTCTATATGGCTACACCTTC. It translates to CASSPGGLYGYTF. The whole variable domain, filled in from reference TRBV5-6 and TRBJ1-2, reads DAGVTQSPTHLIKTRGQQVTLRCSPKSGHDTVSWYQQALGQGPQFIFQYYEEEERQRGNFPDRFSGHQFPNYSSELNVNALLLGDSALYLCASSPGGLYGYTFGSGTRLTVV.

V and J are TRBV5-1 and TRBJ1-2; TRBD1 matches at 12 bases. From germline, CDR1 is SGHRS and CDR2 YFSETQ. With 4 bases clipped from V and 8 bases from J, the junction kept 6 bases outside the gene matches. This CDR3 contains 14 residues. CDR3 DNA sequence: TGCGCCAGCAGCGCCGGGACAGGGGGCGAGGGCTACACCTTC. It is translated as CASSAGTGGEGYTF.

This clone was observed a handful of times. V gene TRBV7-9 combines with J gene TRBJ2-1; no clear D. The germline CDR1 and CDR2 sequences are SEHNR and FQNEAQ (reference sequence). The length of the CDR3 is 12 residues. The V gene lost 1 base and the J gene lost 8 bases, with 6 bases spanning the gap. The CDR3 DNA is TGTGCCAGCAGCTTAGGCGTGGATGAGCAGTTCTTC. This gives the protein CASSLGVDEQFF.

The rearrangement uses TRBV5-4 and TRBJ2-5; D is perhaps TRBD1 (5 bases). The CDR3 totals 15 residues. Trimming removed 3 bases at V and 2 bases at J, with 14 bases between. Germline V lookup: CDR1 SGHNT, CDR2 YYREEE (reference sequence). The CDR3, as DNA: TGTGCCAGCAGCTACGTAAAGGGGCGGCAAGAGACCCAGTACTTC. It translates to CASSYVKGRQETQYF.

This chain joins TRBV7-9 and TRBJ2-7; 7 bases are a match to TRBD1. The CDR3 is made up of 13 amino acids. Germline trimming cut 3 bases from V and 4 bases from J; bases unmatched to any gene: 3. Germline assignment: CDR1 SEHNR and CDR2 FQNEAQ (reference sequence). CDR3 sequence reads: CASSLETGYEQYF. The CDR3 DNA reads as TGTGCCAGCAGCTTGGAGACAGGGTACGAGCAGTACTTC.

The V call is TRBV5-4, the J call TRBJ2-5, with D possibly TRBD1 on 5 matching bases. The CDR3 is 14 amino acids. Trimming removed 4 bases from V and 4 bases from J, with 14 bases in between. Germline V lookup: CDR1 SGHNT, CDR2 YYREEE (reference sequence). CDR3 in amino acids: CASSGDGGAETQYF. The DNA of the CDR3 is TGTGCCAGCAGCGGAGACGGTGGGGCAGAGACCCAGTACTTC.

This chain uses TRBV7-9 with TRBJ2-2; 13 bases are a match to TRBD2. In germline, CDR1 is SEHNR, CDR2 FQNEAQ (reference sequence). The CDR3 is made up of 16 amino acids. The V gene end was trimmed by 4 bases and the J gene end by 8 bases; junction bases not matched to a gene: 7. The CDR3 sequence: CASSSWRTSGGGELFF. The CDR3 region has the DNA TGTGCCAGCAGCTCCTGGCGGACTAGCGGGGGAGGGGAGCTGTTTTTT. The variable domain in full, with the rest retrieved from reference TRBV7-9 and TRBJ2-2, is DTGVSQNPRHKITKRGQNVTFRCDPISEHNRLYWYRQTLGQGPEFLTYFQNEAQLEKSRLLSDRFSAERPKGSFSTLEIQRTEQGDSAMYLCASSSWRTSGGGELFFGEGSRLTVL.

The J gene is TRBJ2-3, the V gene TRBV19; possible D gene TRBD1, 6 bases. This CDR3 is 12 amino acids long. Per the germline V gene, CDR1 is LNHDA and CDR2 is SQIVND (reference sequence). Between the trimmed V and J ends, which lost 5 bases and 6 bases, there was a span of 9 bases. Here the CDR3 DNA reads TGTGCCAGTAGTGCCCAGGGGGATACGCAGTATTTT. Translated: CASSAQGDTQYF.

This clone was seen once. The genes are TRBV4-2 and TRBJ1-5; 7 bases are a match to TRBD1. CDR3 length: 15 amino acids. V shed 2 bases and J 4 bases; nucleotides not matched to a gene: 5. Germline V CDR1 and CDR2: LGHNA, YNFKEQ. CDR3 DNA: TGTGCCAGCAGCCAAAGCATGGACAGGAATCAGCCCCAGCATTTT. Translated: CASSQSMDRNQPQHF.

The gene calls are TRBV11-2 and TRBJ1-2, with 9 bases aligning to TRBD1. The V segment lost 5 bases and the J segment 5 bases; nucleotides outside the gene matches: 6. Germline loops: CDR1 SGHAT, CDR2 FQNNGV. CDR3 size: 14 residues. CDR3 sequence: CASSQTGGWYGYTF. CDR3 DNA sequence: TGTGCCAGCAGCCAGACAGGGGGTTGGTATGGCTACACCTTC.

With respect to this clone: The junction departs from the called germline gene at one end, perhaps through a read error. This rearrangement joins TRBV2 to TRBJ1-3; TRBD1 matches 8 bases. Germline V CDR1 and CDR2: SNHLY, FYNNEI. The CDR3 sequence is 16 residues long. The CDR3: CASSEQGAYRNTFPHF. As DNA, the CDR3 is TGTGCCAGCAGTGAGCAGGGGGCTTATAGAAACACCTTCCCCCATTTT.

V gene TRBV2 combines with J gene TRBJ1-2; D may be TRBD1 (5 bases). Germline lookup yields CDR1 SNHLY and CDR2 FYNNEI. Trimming stripped 7 bases from V and 2 bases from J, with 14 bases between. CDR3 size: 14 residues. The CDR3 nucleotides read TGTGCCAGCACTCCCTGGGGGGGAAACTATGGCTACACCTTC. It specifies CASTPWGGNYGYTF.